The 13 T cell receptor beta chains presented below share a single source sample, sequenced in a study of spatial heterogeneity in lung cancer. Time point specified: sample taken at primary tumor resection. In each case, whole RNA from tumor, nontumor lung or frozen PBMC was sequenced unsorted. TCRdb reanalysed the 5' RACE reads using MiXCR and keeps one entry per CDR3 protein. The sample consists of about 92,000 distinct CDR3 sequences, 12% of them appearing once. The source was PBMCs, collected at surgery. The receptors derive from a male donor with early-stage non-small cell lung cancer.

The rearrangement uses TRBV6-2 or TRBV6-3 and TRBJ1-1; 9 bases agree with TRBD1. V dropped 2 bases and J dropped 3; count of bases not matched to a gene: 7. This CDR3 has 16 residues. Germline loops: CDR1 MNHEY, CDR2 SVGEGT. The CDR3 region has the DNA TGTGCCAGCAGTTACGGGGGACAGGGTTTCGACACTGAAGCTTTCTTT. This translates into CASSYGGQGFDTEAFF.

The chain links TRBV24-1 to TRBJ1-5; D might be TRBD1 (6 bases). The CDR3 loop spans 12 amino acids. V lost 4 bases to trimming and J lost 6 bases, with 6 bases between them. From germline, CDR1 is KGHDR and CDR2 SFDVKD. The CDR3 region is CATSDRGQPQHF. DNA for the CDR3: TGTGCCACCAGTGACAGGGGTCAGCCCCAGCATTTT.

Many counts were recorded for this clonotype. J is TRBJ2-3 and V is TRBV7-2; 7 bases map to TRBD2. Germline CDR1 is SGHTA and CDR2 is FQGNSA. V was pared by 5 bases and J by 4 bases, with 15 bases of the junction left unmatched. The CDR3 has 17 residues. This CDR3 is CASSPNMVGGPSDTQYF. The CDR3, as DNA: TGTGCCAGCAGCCCCAATATGGTGGGAGGGCCATCAGATACGCAGTATTTT.

The genes are TRBV28 and TRBJ1-2; D remains unclear. Germline-derived CDR1 and CDR2 are MDHEN and SYDVKM. V was trimmed by 5 bases and J by 2 bases, leaving 12 bases between them. The CDR3 consists of 14 residues. The CDR3 spells CASSLVRGNYGYTF. The CDR3 DNA reads TGTGCCAGCAGTCTAGTCCGCGGCAACTATGGCTACACCTTC.

This clonotype was seen repeatedly, ten times or more. V usage is TRBV7-9 and J usage is TRBJ2-2; D is unclear. The ends were cut back, 2 bases at V and 4 bases at J, with 8 bases in the middle. The CDR3 totals 14 residues. Germline V gene sequence: CDR1 SEHNR, CDR2 FQNEAQ (reference sequence). Here the CDR3 reads CASSLNPGTGELFF. The CDR3 nucleotides are TGTGCCAGCAGCTTAAATCCCGGCACCGGGGAGCTGTTTTTT.

The chain has TRBV27 and TRBJ2-7; no definite D call. The CDR3 loop spans 14 amino acids. The germline V and J ends were trimmed by 6 bases and 0 bases, with 12 bases remaining between them. Germline assignment: CDR1 MNHEY and CDR2 SMNVEV (reference sequence). CDR3 nucleotides: TGTGCCAGCAGCCCACGTGGCCCCTCCTACGAGCAGTACTTC. Its translation: CASSPRGPSYEQYF.

This clonotype appeared a few times. The chain employs TRBV28 and TRBJ2-7; TRBD2 matches 9 bases. The ends lost 8 bases at V and 4 bases at J; junction bases unmatched: 12. The CDR3 has 15 amino acids. From germline, CDR1 is MDHEN and CDR2 SYDVKM. CDR3 sequence reads: CASQVAGVAGYEQYF. CDR3 nucleotide sequence: TGTGCCAGCCAGGTAGCGGGGGTCGCGGGTTACGAGCAGTACTTC.

The rearrangement uses TRBV20-1 and TRBJ2-3; D gene uncertain. This CDR3 is 12 amino acids long. The V gene's germline CDR1 is DFQATT and CDR2 SNEGSKA (reference sequence). Trimming removed 5 bases from V and 2 bases from J, with 8 bases in between. For the CDR3, the DNA is TGCAGTGCTGAAAGGACCACAGATACGCAGTATTTT. It codes for CSAERTTDTQYF.

This clonotype occurred a few times. The gene calls are TRBV7-2 and TRBJ2-1; TRBD2 agrees at 11 bases. V gave up 6 bases and J gave up 10 bases; unmatched junction bases: 14. CDR1 is SGHTA, CDR2 FQGNSA, per germline. The CDR3 loop spans 16 amino acids. The CDR3: CASSWSFSGGAEEQFF. CDR3 coding DNA: TGTGCCAGCAGTTGGTCTTTTAGCGGGGGGGCTGAAGAGCAGTTCTTC.

This clonotype turned up a few times. V usage is TRBV6-5 and J usage is TRBJ1-6; D gene unclear. The CDR3 extends over 14 amino acids. CDR1 MNHEY and CDR2 SVGAGI come from the germline V gene. V dropped 3 bases and J dropped 9 bases, with 12 bases sitting between them. CDR3 loop: CASSYGQEGSPLHF. The CDR3 DNA reads as TGTGCCAGCAGTTATGGGCAGGAGGGTTCACCCCTCCACTTT.

This clonotype was observed a few times. The V and J genes are TRBV7-9 and TRBJ2-3; 9 bases fit TRBD1. This CDR3 spans 15 amino acids. The germline V gene encodes CDR1 SEHNR and CDR2 FQNEAQ (reference sequence). Trimming removed 3 bases from V and 5 bases from J; junction bases left unmatched: 6. The CDR3 region has the DNA TGTGCCAGCAGCTTTCCGGGACAGGGAGGAGATACGCAGTATTTT. Its translation: CASSFPGQGGDTQYF.

This sequence joins TRBV7-2 and TRBJ2-6; 8 bases are a match to TRBD2. CDR1 is SGHTA and CDR2 is FQGNSA in the germline V gene. V lost 3 bases, J lost 6 bases, and 4 bases stayed unmatched. The CDR3 is made up of 15 amino acids. CDR3 DNA sequence: TGTGCCAGCAGCTTGCAAGCGGGAGTGGCCAACGTCCTGACTTTC. This sequence encodes CASSLQAGVANVLTF.

This clonotype appeared a few times. V and J are TRBV3-1 and TRBJ2-7; D is unclear. Trimming stripped 4 bases from V and 5 bases from J, with 12 bases between. The CDR3 contains 13 residues. The germline V gene encodes CDR1 LGHDT and CDR2 YNNKEL (reference sequence). The CDR3 reads CASSPRNADEQYF. DNA for the CDR3: TGTGCCAGCAGCCCCCGGAACGCGGACGAGCAGTACTTC.